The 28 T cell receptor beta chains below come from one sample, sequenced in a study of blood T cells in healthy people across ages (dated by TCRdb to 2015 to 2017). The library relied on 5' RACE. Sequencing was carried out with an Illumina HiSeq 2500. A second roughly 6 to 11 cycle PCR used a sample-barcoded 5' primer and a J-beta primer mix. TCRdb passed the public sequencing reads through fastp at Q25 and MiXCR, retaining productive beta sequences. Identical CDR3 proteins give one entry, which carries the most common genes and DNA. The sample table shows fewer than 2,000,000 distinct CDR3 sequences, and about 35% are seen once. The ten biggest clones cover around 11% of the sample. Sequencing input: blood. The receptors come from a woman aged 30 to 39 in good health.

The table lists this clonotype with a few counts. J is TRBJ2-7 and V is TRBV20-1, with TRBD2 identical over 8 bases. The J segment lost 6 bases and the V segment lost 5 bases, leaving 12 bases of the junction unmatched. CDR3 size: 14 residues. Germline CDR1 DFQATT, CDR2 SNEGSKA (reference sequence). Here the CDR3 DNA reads TGCAGTGCTTCCCCAACGGGGGGGCCTTTCGAGCAGTACTTC. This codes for CSASPTGGPFEQYF.

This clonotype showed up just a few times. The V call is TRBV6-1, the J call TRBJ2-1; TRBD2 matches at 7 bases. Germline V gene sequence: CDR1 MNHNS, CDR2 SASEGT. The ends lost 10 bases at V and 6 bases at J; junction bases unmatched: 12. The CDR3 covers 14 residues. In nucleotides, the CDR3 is TGTGCCACCAATAGTCTTACTAGCGCCAATGAGCAGTTCTTC. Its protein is CATNSLTSANEQFF.

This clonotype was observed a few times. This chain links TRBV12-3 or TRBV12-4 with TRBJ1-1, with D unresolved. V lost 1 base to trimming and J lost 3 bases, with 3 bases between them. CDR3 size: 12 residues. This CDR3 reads CASSLDHTEAFF. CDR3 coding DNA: TGTGCCAGCAGTTTAGACCACACTGAAGCTTTCTTT.

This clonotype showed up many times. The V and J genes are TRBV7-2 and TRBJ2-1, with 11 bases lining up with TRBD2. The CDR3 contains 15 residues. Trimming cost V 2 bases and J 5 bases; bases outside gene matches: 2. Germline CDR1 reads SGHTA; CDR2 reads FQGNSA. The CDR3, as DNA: TGTGCCAGCAGCTTACTAGCGGGAGGTCACAATGAGCAGTTCTTC. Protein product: CASSLLAGGHNEQFF.

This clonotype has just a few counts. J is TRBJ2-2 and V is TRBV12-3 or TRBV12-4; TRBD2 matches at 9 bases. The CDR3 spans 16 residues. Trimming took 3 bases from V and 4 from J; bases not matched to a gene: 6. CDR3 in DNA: TGTGCCAGCAGTTTTGCGGGACTAGCCATCACCGGGGAGCTGTTTTTT. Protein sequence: CASSFAGLAITGELFF.

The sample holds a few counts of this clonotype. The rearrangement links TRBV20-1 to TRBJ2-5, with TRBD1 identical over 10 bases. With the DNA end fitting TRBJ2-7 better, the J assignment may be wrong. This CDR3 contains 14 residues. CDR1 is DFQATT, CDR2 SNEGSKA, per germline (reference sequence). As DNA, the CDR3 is TGCAGTGCTGCCCCTCGGACAGGGGGTTACGAGCAGTACTTC. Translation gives CSAAPRTGGYEQYF.

DNA for the CDR3: TGTGCCAGCTGTCAACCGGAACAACACGACCGCACAGATACGCAGTATTTT. As protein: CASCQPEQHDRTDTQYF. The chain links TRBV28 to TRBJ2-3; the D is unclear. V was pared by 8 bases and J by 1 base, with 22 bases between. There are 17 residues in the CDR3. Germline CDR1 is MDHEN and CDR2 is SYDVKM.

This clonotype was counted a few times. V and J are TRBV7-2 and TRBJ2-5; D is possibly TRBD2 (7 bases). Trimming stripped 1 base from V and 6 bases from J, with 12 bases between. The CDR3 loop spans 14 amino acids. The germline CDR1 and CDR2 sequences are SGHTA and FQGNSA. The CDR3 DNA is TGTGCCAGCAGCTTAGGGCGGGGGCCGAAGACCCAGTACTTC. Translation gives CASSLGRGPKTQYF.

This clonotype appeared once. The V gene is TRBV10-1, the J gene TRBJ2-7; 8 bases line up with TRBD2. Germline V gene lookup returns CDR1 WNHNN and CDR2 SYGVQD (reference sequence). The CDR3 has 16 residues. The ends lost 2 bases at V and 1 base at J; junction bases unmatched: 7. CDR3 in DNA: TGCGCCAGCAGTGAGGGTAGCGGGGCTACATCCTACGAGCAGTACTTC. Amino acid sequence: CASSEGSGATSYEQYF.

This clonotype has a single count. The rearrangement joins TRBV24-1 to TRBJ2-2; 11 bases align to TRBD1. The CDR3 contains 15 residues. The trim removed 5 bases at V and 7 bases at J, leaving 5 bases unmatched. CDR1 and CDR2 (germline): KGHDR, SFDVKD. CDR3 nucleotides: TGTGCCACCAGTGCGGACAGGGGGCTGGACGGGGAGCTGTTTTTT. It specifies CATSADRGLDGELFF.

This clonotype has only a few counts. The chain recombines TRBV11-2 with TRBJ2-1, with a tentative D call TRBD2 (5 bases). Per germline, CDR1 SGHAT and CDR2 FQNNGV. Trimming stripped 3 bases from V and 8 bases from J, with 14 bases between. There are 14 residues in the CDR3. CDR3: CASSFDGVLDEQFF. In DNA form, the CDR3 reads TGTGCCAGCAGCTTTGACGGGGTCTTGGATGAGCAGTTCTTC.

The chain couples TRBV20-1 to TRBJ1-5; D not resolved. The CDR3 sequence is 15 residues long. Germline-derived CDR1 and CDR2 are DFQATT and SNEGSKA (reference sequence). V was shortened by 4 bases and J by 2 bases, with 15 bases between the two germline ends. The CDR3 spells CSATRPTKGNQPQHF. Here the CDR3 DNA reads TGCAGTGCTACCAGACCCACCAAGGGCAATCAGCCCCAGCATTTT.

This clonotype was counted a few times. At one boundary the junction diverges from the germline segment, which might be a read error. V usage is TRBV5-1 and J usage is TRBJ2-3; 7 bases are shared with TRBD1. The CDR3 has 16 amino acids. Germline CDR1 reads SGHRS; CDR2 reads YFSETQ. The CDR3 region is CAGSLGTELFVDTQYF. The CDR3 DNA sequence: TGCGCCGGCAGCTTGGGGACAGAGCTATTTGTTGATACGCAGTATTTT.

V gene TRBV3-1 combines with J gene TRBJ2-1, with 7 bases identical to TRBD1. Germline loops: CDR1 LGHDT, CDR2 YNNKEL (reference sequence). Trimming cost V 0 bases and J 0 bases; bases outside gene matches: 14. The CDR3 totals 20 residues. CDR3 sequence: CASSQDRGVDRTSSYNEQFF. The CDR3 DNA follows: TGTGCCAGCAGCCAAGATAGGGGAGTGGACAGGACGAGCTCCTACAATGAGCAGTTCTTC.

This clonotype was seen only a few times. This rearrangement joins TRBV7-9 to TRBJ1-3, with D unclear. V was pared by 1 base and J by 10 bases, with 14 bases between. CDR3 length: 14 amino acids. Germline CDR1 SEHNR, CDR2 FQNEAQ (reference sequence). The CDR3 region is CASSLDREFNTIYF. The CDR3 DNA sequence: TGTGCCAGCAGCTTAGATCGAGAGTTCAATACCATATATTTT.

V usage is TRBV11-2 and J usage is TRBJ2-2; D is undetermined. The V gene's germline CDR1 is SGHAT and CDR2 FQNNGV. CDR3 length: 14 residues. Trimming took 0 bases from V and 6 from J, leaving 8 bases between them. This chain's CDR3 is CASSLDRWAGELFF. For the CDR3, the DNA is TGTGCCAGCAGCTTAGATCGGTGGGCCGGGGAGCTGTTTTTT.

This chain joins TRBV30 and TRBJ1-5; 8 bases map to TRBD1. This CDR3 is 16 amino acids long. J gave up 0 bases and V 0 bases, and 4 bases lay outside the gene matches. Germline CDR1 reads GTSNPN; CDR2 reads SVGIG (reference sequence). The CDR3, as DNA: TGTGCCTGGAGTGTCACAGGGGGGTATAGCAATCAGCCCCAGCATTTT. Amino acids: CAWSVTGGYSNQPQHF.

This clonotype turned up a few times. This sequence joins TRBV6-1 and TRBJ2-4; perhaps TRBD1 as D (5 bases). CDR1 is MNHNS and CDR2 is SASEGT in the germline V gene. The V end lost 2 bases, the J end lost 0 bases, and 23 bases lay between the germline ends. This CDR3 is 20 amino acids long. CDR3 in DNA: TGTGCCAGCAGTGAAAAGAGTACAGGACCGATCGGTACAGCCAAAAACATTCAGTACTTC. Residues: CASSEKSTGPIGTAKNIQYF.

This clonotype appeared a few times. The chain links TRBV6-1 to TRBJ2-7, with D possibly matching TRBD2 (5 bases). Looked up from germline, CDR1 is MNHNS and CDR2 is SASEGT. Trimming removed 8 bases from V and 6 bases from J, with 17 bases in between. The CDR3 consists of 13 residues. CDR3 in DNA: TGTGCCAGCCGCTCGACGGGAAAGGGCGAGCAGTACTTC. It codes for CASRSTGKGEQYF.

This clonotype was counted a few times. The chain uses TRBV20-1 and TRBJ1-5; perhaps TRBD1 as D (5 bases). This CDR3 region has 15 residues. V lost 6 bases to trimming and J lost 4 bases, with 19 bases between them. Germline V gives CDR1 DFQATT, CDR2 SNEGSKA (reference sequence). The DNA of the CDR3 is TGCAGTGCCTTTCCCCAGGGACTTCGGAATCAGCCCCAGCATTTT. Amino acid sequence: CSAFPQGLRNQPQHF.

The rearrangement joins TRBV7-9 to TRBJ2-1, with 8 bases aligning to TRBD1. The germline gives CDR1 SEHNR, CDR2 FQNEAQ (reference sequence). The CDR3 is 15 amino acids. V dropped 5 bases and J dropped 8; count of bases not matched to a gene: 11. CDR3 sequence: CASSPRQGKFDEQFF. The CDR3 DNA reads TGTGCCAGCAGCCCGCGACAGGGGAAGTTCGATGAGCAGTTCTTC.

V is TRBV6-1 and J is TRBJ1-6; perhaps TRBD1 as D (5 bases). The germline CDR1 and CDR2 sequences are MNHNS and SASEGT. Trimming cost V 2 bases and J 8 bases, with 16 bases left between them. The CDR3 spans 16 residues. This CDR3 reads CASSEFPRGSHSPLHF. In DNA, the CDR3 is TGTGCCAGCAGTGAATTCCCTAGGGGCTCGCATTCACCCCTCCACTTT.

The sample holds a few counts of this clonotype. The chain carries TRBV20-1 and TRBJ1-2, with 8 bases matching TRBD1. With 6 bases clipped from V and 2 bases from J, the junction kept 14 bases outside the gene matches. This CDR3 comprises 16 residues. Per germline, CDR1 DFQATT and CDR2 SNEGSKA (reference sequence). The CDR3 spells CSASGQGAAGNYGYTF. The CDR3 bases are TGCAGTGCCAGCGGGCAGGGGGCGGCCGGGAACTATGGCTACACCTTC.

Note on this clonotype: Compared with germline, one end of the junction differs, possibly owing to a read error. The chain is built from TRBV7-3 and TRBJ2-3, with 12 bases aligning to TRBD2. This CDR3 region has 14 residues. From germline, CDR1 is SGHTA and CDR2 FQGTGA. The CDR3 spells CASSLRLAGDAQYF. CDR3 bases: TGTGCCAGCAGCTTAAGACTAGCGGGAGATGCGCAGTATTTT.

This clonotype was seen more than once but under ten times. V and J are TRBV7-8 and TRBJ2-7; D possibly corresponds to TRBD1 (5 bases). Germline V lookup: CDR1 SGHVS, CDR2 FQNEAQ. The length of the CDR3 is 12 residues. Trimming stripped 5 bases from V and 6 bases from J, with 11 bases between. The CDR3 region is CASSHQGSEQYF. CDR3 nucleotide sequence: TGTGCCAGCAGCCATCAGGGATCCGAGCAGTACTTC.

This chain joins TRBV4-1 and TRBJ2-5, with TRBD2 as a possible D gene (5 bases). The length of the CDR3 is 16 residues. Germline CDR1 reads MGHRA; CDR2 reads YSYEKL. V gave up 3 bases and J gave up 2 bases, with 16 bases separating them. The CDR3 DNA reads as TGCGCCAGCAGCCATATATTGAGGGCGAGGCAAGAGACCCAGTACTTC. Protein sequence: CASSHILRARQETQYF.

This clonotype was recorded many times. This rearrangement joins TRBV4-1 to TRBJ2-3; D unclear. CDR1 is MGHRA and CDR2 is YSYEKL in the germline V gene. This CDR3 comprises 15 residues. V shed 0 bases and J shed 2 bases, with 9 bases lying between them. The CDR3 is CASSQEGWVTDTQYF. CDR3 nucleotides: TGCGCCAGCAGCCAAGAGGGCTGGGTCACAGATACGCAGTATTTT.

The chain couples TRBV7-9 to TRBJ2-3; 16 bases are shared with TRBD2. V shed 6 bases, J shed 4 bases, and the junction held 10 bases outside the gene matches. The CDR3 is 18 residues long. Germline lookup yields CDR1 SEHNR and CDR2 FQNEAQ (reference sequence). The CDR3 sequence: CASSSGTSGRASADTQYF. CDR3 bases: TGTGCCAGCAGTTCCGGGACTAGCGGGAGGGCCTCGGCAGATACGCAGTATTTT.